A selection of T cell receptor beta chains follows, all from one sample in a study of human T cells and chemical hapten exposure. TCRdb recomputed calls from the RACE reads with MiXCR, one row per CDR3 protein. The sample holds 55,000 to 75,000 distinct CDR3 sequences, about an eighth seen once. The sample was whole blood, taken in connection with sensitization to the hapten diphenylcyclopropenone (DPC). Receptor source: a young man with alopecia areata. Some clones in this sample may be carry-over from other donors' samples. The CDR3 runs from the conserved cysteine through the conserved F or W. Each record gives: J gene, D gene, V gene, clone size, CDR3 DNA, CDR3 protein. A D gene is named only where the DNA matches it firmly. The size entry is marked missing in some rows and otherwise reads once, few, many or a size class.

TRBJ2-5 . TRBV3-1 many TGTGCCAGCAGCAAAGGGGTTTTGGAGACCCAGTACTTC CASSKGVLETQYF
TRBJ2-1 TRBD2 TRBV20-1 . TGCAGTGCCGGTAGCGGGGGGCCCAATGAGCAGTTCTTC CSAGSGGPNEQFF
TRBJ2-1 . TRBV7-6 few TGTGCCAGCCGACCCGAGGGGGGGGTTGGGAATGAGCAGTTCTTC CASRPEGGVGNEQFF
TRBJ2-7 TRBD1 TRBV11-2 few TGTGCCAGCAGCGCGAGACCGGGACAGGCCTACGAGCAGTACTTC CASSARPGQAYEQYF
TRBJ2-2 . TRBV4-1 few TGCGCCAGCAGCCCCGGTGGGGGAAGTACCGGGGAGCTGTTTTTT CASSPGGGSTGELFF
TRBJ2-1 . TRBV6-4 medium-sized TGTGCCAGCAGTGACTCAAGCGAATACAATGAGCAGTTCTTC CASSDSSEYNEQFF
TRBJ1-2 TRBD1 TRBV3-1 many TGTGCCAGCAGCCACACGACAGGGGGCTATTACTATGGCTACACCTTC CASSHTTGGYYYGYTF
TRBJ2-1 . TRBV18 many TGTGCCAGCTCACAGCCCAGGGGATATTACAATGAGCAGTTCTTC CASSQPRGYYNEQFF
TRBJ1-6 . TRBV9 . TGTGCCAGCAGCGTAAGGGGAAGCTCCTATAATTCACCCCTCCACTTT CASSVRGSSYNSPLHF
TRBJ2-5 . TRBV12-3/TRBV12-4 few TGTGCCAGCAGTTTAGAACTCCAAGAGACCCAGTACTTC CASSLELQETQYF
TRBJ1-5 . TRBV15 . TGTGCCACCAGCAGAGGTGGGACTCCGTCCCCCAATGCCAATCAGCCCCAGCATTTT CATSRGGTPSPNANQPQHF
TRBJ2-7 . TRBV6-6 many TGTGCCAGCAGGACCGGGACAATCTACGAGCAGTACTTC CASRTGTIYEQYF
TRBJ1-2 . TRBV6-1 . TGTGCCAGCAGTGAGAGCTCGACAGAGACCTATGGCTACACCTTC CASSESSTETYGYTF
TRBJ1-5 . TRBV6-5 . TGTGCCAGCAGTTACAAGGGATATCAGCCCCAGCATTTT CASSYKGYQPQHF
TRBJ2-7 TRBD1 TRBV9 many TGTGCCAGCAGCACAGGGGGAACAGGGAGGACCTACGAGCAGTACTTC CASSTGGTGRTYEQYF
TRBJ2-5 . TRBV9 . TGTGCCAGCAGCGTAGCGAGCAGTCAAGAGACCCAGTACTTC CASSVASSQETQYF
TRBJ2-3 TRBD2 TRBV11-2 . TGTGCCAGCAGCAGCAAGAGACTAGCGGGGTATAGGACATTAGATACGCAGTATTTT CASSSKRLAGYRTLDTQYF
TRBJ1-3 TRBD1 TRBV4-1 few TGCGCCAGCAGCTCCGGGACAGGGGGCCGTTCCTCTGGAAACACCATATATTTT CASSSGTGGRSSGNTIYF
TRBJ1-2 . TRBV30 many TGTGCCTGGAGTGTGGGCACTGTTTACTATGGCTACACCTTC CAWSVGTVYYGYTF
TRBJ1-5 . TRBV28 few TGTGCCAGCAGTTCGTCGGATCAGCCCCAGCATTTT CASSSSDQPQHF
TRBJ2-7 . TRBV29-1 once TGCAGCGTTGGGCAGAACTACGAGCAGTACTTC CSVGQNYEQYF
TRBJ2-5 . TRBV5-1 few TGCGCCAGCAGGGGGGATAGCGGCGGGGCCCAGTACTTC CASRGDSGGAQYF
TRBJ2-5 TRBD1 TRBV3-1 many TGTGCCAGCAGCCAACCGGGACAGGTTCCCCCCCAGTACTTC CASSQPGQVPPQYF
TRBJ2-1 . TRBV7-9 many TGTGCCAGCAGCTTAGCGGTAGCAGCAGCCCTCAATGAGCAGTTCTTC CASSLAVAAALNEQFF
TRBJ1-1 . TRBV20-1 . TGCAGTGCTAAGGGAGGAACGATGAACACTGAAGCTTTCTTT CSAKGGTMNTEAFF
TRBJ2-5 . TRBV7-2 . TGTGCCAGCTTATTCCGGCTCTGGGGGAGAGAGACCCAGTACTTC CASLFRLWGRETQYF
TRBJ2-3 . TRBV18 many TGTGCCAGCTCACCGAAGGCTTCTAGCACAGATACGCAGTATTTT CASSPKASSTDTQYF
TRBJ2-5 . TRBV7-9 few TGTGCCAGCAGCGCCGAGGCAGGGGTCCAAGAGACCCAGTACTTC CASSAEAGVQETQYF
TRBJ1-2 TRBD1 TRBV20-1 . TGCAGTGCTAGAGCGCGAGCCGGGACAGGGGATGGCTACACCTTC CSARARAGTGDGYTF
TRBJ1-6 . TRBV7-3 many TGTGCCAGCAGCTTACAAGGCCGGGGGACGAATTCACCCCTCCACTTT CASSLQGRGTNSPLHF
TRBJ1-2 . TRBV12-3/TRBV12-4 . TGTGCCAGCAGTTTACAGTCGAGGGTCGCCACCTTC CASSLQSRVATF
TRBJ2-3 . TRBV3-1 many TGTGCCAGCAGCCTTTCGAGGGTGGTGCAGTATTTT CASSLSRVVQYF
TRBJ2-7 . TRBV18 many TGTGCCAGCTCACCACTACAGGGAGAGCAGTACTTC CASSPLQGEQYF
TRBJ1-1 . TRBV9 few TGTGCCAGCAGCCCCCGACATTCCACTGAAGCTTTCTTT CASSPRHSTEAFF
TRBJ2-2 TRBD1 TRBV29-1 many TGCAGCGTACAGGCGGGACAGGGGACCGGGGAGCTGTTTTTT CSVQAGQGTGELFF
TRBJ2-2 . TRBV9 . TGTGCCAGCAGCCAGACAATGGTGACCGGGGAGCTGTTTTTT CASSQTMVTGELFF
TRBJ2-3 TRBD2 TRBV5-1 few TGCGCCAGCAGCTTCTGGACTAGCGAAGGCACAGATACGCAGTATTTT CASSFWTSEGTDTQYF
TRBJ1-2 . TRBV6-2/TRBV6-3 . TGTGCCAGCAGTTACTCGAGACAGGTTAACTATGGCTACACCTTC CASSYSRQVNYGYTF
TRBJ2-2 . TRBV12-3/TRBV12-4 . TGTGCCAGCAGTTGGCACGAGGCCGGGGAGCTGTTTTTT CASSWHEAGELFF
TRBJ1-1 . TRBV6-2/TRBV6-3 . TGTGCCAGCAGATCACACCCCCCAACGAACACTGAAGCTTTCTTT CASRSHPPTNTEAFF
TRBJ2-2 . TRBV7-9 few TGTGCCAGCAGCTTATCAGGGGCGAGATCCGGGGAGCTGTTTTTT CASSLSGARSGELFF
TRBJ1-6 . TRBV21-1 many TGTGCCAGCAGCAAAGAGGTCTGGGGCTCGGATTCACCCCTCCACTTT CASSKEVWGSDSPLHF
TRBJ1-5 TRBD1 TRBV29-1 many TGCAGCGTTGCCGGACAGGACAATCAGCCCCAGCATTTT CSVAGQDNQPQHF
TRBJ1-2 TRBD1 TRBV6-6 few TGTGCCAGCGAAACGACAGGGATAAACTATGGCTACACCTTC CASETTGINYGYTF
TRBJ2-2 . TRBV5-6 . TGTGCCAGCAGCCTCCACACCGGGGAGCTGTTTTTT CASSLHTGELFF
TRBJ1-5 . TRBV19 many TGTGCCACCAGCAGGGTCGCTCAGCCCCAGCATTTT CATSRVAQPQHF
TRBJ2-2 . TRBV21-1 . TGTGCCAGCAGCAAGACAGGAAATACCGGGGAGCTGTTTTTT CASSKTGNTGELFF
TRBJ2-5 . TRBV24-1 once TGTGCCACCAGTGATTTTCCAGAGACCCAGTACTTC CATSDFPETQYF
TRBJ2-3 TRBD2 TRBV5-6 many TGTGCCAGCAGCTTGGCTGGGACTAGCGGGGGAAGCACAGATACGCAGTATTTT CASSLAGTSGGSTDTQYF
TRBJ2-7 TRBD1 TRBV28 . TGTGCCAGCAGGGGCACAGGGGACTACGAGCAGTACTTC CASRGTGDYEQYF
TRBJ2-1 . TRBV20-1 . TGCAGTGCCCCTCGGACAGTAAATGAGCAGTTCTTC CSAPRTVNEQFF
TRBJ2-7 TRBD1 TRBV5-1 . TGCGCCAGCCGGGACAGGGGCGAGAAAGACTACGAGCAGTACTTC CASRDRGEKDYEQYF
TRBJ1-6 . TRBV7-2 . TGTGCCAGCAGCGTACAGGTTTCACCCCTCCACTTT CASSVQVSPLHF
TRBJ2-1 TRBD2 TRBV20-1 many TGCAGTGCTACTAGCGGGGAGTTTAGGGAGCAGTTCTTC CSATSGEFREQFF
TRBJ1-3 . TRBV9 . TGTGCCAGCAGCGTAGACTCACAGAGGACTGGAAACACCATATATTTT CASSVDSQRTGNTIYF